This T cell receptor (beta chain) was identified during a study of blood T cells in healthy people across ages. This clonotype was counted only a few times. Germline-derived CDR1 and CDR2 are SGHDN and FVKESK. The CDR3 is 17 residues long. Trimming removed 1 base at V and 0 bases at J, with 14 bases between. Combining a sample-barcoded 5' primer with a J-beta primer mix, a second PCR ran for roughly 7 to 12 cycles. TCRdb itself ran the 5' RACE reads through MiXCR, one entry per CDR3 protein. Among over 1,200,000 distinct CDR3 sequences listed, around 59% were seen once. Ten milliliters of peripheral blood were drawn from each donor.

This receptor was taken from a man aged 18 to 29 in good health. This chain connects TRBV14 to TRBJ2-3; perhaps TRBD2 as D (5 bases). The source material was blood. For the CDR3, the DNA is TGTGCCAGCAGCCAAGGACCAGACCGGACTAGCACAGATACGCAGTATTTT. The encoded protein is CASSQGPDRTSTDTQYF.